This TCR beta chain originates from a study of blood T cell repertoires in COVID-19. Turning to the study itself: Italy, Spain and the United States were the sources of the convalescent and acute COVID-19 samples. Sources were T cells, B-cell-depleted T cells, or PBMCs; the material itself was cDNA or gDNA.

Original data processing: The assay estimated nucleated cells by amplifying reference gene primers. TCRdb's copy holds only in-frame clones and misses some; the assay was immunoSEQ multiplex PCR. The DNA gave D and trimming, while V, J and clone size come from that table. The data contain fewer than 250,000 clones, about 80% of them singletons. This clonotype was obtained from a woman in her 50s with acute or convalescent COVID-19. Sequenced input: peripheral blood.

The DNA for the CDR3 is TGCGCCAGCAGCTCGCGGGAGGCGAACCCGGCGGTCGGGGAGCTGTTTTTT. Its protein is CASSSREANPAVGELFF. The chain has TRBV5-1 and TRBJ2-2; 8 nucleotides agree with TRBD2. Losses at the gene ends were 3 bases for V and 7 bases for J; bases not matched to a gene: 14. In germline, CDR1 is SGHRS, CDR2 YFSETQ. This CDR3 is 17 amino acids long.